This T cell receptor beta chain stems from a study of blood T cell repertoires in COVID-19 (dated by TCRdb to 2018 to 2021). As for the study more broadly: Samples covering the acute and convalescent phases of COVID-19 were provided by collaborators in the United States, Italy and Spain. The repertoires were released in a freely available public database intended as a resource for research on the immune response to SARS-CoV-2. The material from the prospective study consisted of cDNA or gDNA derived from T cells, B-cell-depleted T cells, or PBMCs. Where available, HLA class I and class II types were obtained from metadata supplied by the sample provider rather than from assay-based typing. Sample metadata almost always included a de-identified subject ID, COVID-19 status, age in years and sex. The samples were drawn from the first 160 participants of the ongoing ImmuneRACE study and from 1,254 subjects provided by 6 global collaborators. Subjects who had been exposed to COVID-19, were actively infected with it, or had recovered from it provided the deeply sampled blood TCRbeta repertoires that made up the dataset. Beyond this particular receptor, the publication reports: The amount of clinical and demographic metadata varied by source and participant and was provided uncurated.

Enrolling through a virtual design, the prospective study's participants ranged in age from roughly 18 to 90 years and lived across some 22 United States geographic areas. Cohort assignment in the prospective study relied on participant-reported clinical history from a screening survey and a study questionnaire. Recovered participants in ImmuneRACE Cohort 3 were defined by two consecutive negative NP/OP PCR tests, clearance by a healthcare professional, or resolution of symptoms. In the prospective study, mobile phlebotomists collected whole blood, serum and a nasopharyngeal or oropharyngeal swab from each participant. Over a roughly two-month period, participants in the prospective study had the option of providing additional blood draws and questionnaires. Prospective study blood samples were shipped either frozen or at room temperature before DNA extraction. As regards this clone: Its antigen target is currently unknown. No clone much larger than this one lies a single base away; base qualities are absent.

Clipping removes 2 bases from V and 2 bases from J, with 5 as the unmatched junction base count. Inclusive of the bounding cysteine and phenylalanine, the CDR3 is 14 residues long. Of all the DNA, just the CDR3 is kept, 42 bases in frame from base 1. From the germline V gene (reference sequence), CDR1 is GTSNPN and CDR2 is SVGIG. TCRbeta CDR3 regions were amplified from genomic DNA using the immunoSEQ Assay, a bias-controlled multiplex PCR. The source study handled its data this way. The number of nucleated cells in each sample was estimated by amplification of reference gene primers within the assay. To quantify the absolute abundance of each unique TCRbeta CDR3 rearrangement, sequence reads were collapsed and filtered. For each sample, productive Simpson clonality was calculated by taking the square root of Simpson's diversity index across productive rearrangements. Here the immuneACCESS table is served through TCRdb, limited to in-frame sequences with V and J called. Missing clones are a known gap in these copies; in checked studies unresolved V genes cover under half, and the rest lacks a known reason. D and trimming were read from the DNA, whereas the V and J calls and clone size are those reported in that table. In this sample the table shows 200,000 to 250,000 clones, approximately 84% of which occur a single time. The ten largest clonotypes hold 1.8% of the sample.

Sequenced input: PBMCs or T cells enriched from blood (not recorded which). The sequence was collected from a man aged 55 to 70 who had recovered from COVID-19. Recombination joined TRBV30 with TRBJ1-2; TRBD1 fits 7 bases in the junction. In nucleotide form, the sequence is TGTGCCTGGAGTCCCGGGACAGAGAACTATGGCTACACCTTC. Its product reads: CAWSPGTENYGYTF.